A single sample gave rise to the 18 T cell receptor beta chains below, sequenced in a study of shared clonotypes between healthy human individuals. Profiling relied on immunoSEQ multiplex PCR, and the TCRdb table lists in-frame clones only, not all of them. The data hold roughly 680,000 clones, with about two thirds observed a single time. Sequenced: memory CD4+ T cells sorted from blood. Subset here: CD45RA-negative fraction. These receptors were obtained from a woman aged 25 to 39 in good health.

The chain recombines TRBV6-4 with TRBJ2-3, with D perhaps TRBD2 (5 bases). CDR3 size: 14 residues. The germline V and J ends were trimmed by 3 bases and 1 base, with 8 bases remaining between them. Germline assignment: CDR1 MRHNA and CDR2 SNTAGT. CDR3: CASSEVGGTDTQYF. In DNA, the CDR3 is TGTGCCAGCAGTGAAGTGGGAGGCACAGATACGCAGTATTTT.

This clone is a singleton in its sample. CDR3 protein: CASSLTGRNEQFF. The CDR3 DNA reads TGTGCCAGCAGCTTGACAGGGCGGAATGAGCAGTTCTTC. The chain couples TRBV5-6 to TRBJ2-1; possible D gene TRBD1, 6 bases. CDR1 and CDR2 from the germline V gene are SGHDT and YYEEEE. The CDR3 runs 13 residues. V was trimmed by 1 base and J by 7 bases, leaving 9 bases between them.

The rearrangement links TRBV9 to TRBJ2-6; 9 bases line up with TRBD1. The length of the CDR3 is 17 residues. V gave up 4 bases and J gave up 0 bases; unmatched junction bases: 5. Germline lookup yields CDR1 SGDLS and CDR2 YYNGEE. The CDR3 loop is CASSRQGGFSGANVLTF. CDR3 bases: TGTGCCAGCAGCAGACAGGGGGGCTTCTCTGGGGCCAACGTCCTGACTTTC. The full variable domain, completed using reference TRBV9 and TRBJ2-6, is DSGVTQTPKHLITATGQRVTLRCSPRSGDLSVYWYQQSLDQGLQFLIQYYNGEERAKGNILERFSAQQFPDLHSELNLSSLELGDSALYFCASSRQGGFSGANVLTFGAGSRLTVL.

The chain uses TRBV15 and TRBJ1-1; D is unresolved. Per the germline V gene, CDR1 is LNHNV and CDR2 is YYDKDF (reference sequence). This CDR3 has 14 residues. Trimming took off 0 bases at V and 1 base at J, with 6 bases between the two ends. The CDR3 region is CATSRDRRNTEAFF. Here the CDR3 DNA reads TGTGCCACCAGCAGAGACCGCCGGAACACTGAAGCTTTCTTT. The full variable domain, completed using reference TRBV15 and TRBJ1-1, is DAMVIQNPRYQVTQFGKPVTLSCSQTLNHNVMYWYQQKSSQAPKLLFHYYDKDFNNEADTPDNFQSRRPNTSFCFLDIRSPGLGDTAMYLCATSRDRRNTEAFFGQGTRLTVV.

V usage is TRBV5-1 and J usage is TRBJ2-7; 7 bases fit TRBD1. From germline, CDR1 is SGHRS and CDR2 YFSETQ. V was clipped by 5 bases and J by 5 bases; unmatched bases: 7. This CDR3 is built from 13 residues. CDR3 protein: CASSTLGGDEQYF. The CDR3 bases are TGCGCCAGCAGTACGTTAGGGGGCGACGAGCAGTACTTC. The entire variable domain, with the rest obtained from reference TRBV5-1 and TRBJ2-7, is as follows: KAGVTQTPRYLIKTRGQQVTLSCSPISGHRSVSWYQQTPGQGLQFLFEYFSETQRNKGNFPGRFSGRQFSNSRSEMNVSTLELGDSALYLCASSTLGGDEQYFGPGTRLTVT.

The chain has TRBV27 and TRBJ1-5, with 7 bases that match TRBD1. V dropped 9 bases and J dropped 4; count of bases not matched to a gene: 9. The CDR3 contains 14 residues. Germline CDR1 is MNHEY and CDR2 is SMNVEV (reference sequence). CDR3 DNA: TGTGCCAGGACAGGGTATTGTGGGAATCAGCCCCAGCATTTT. Translating gives CARTGYCGNQPQHF.

The chain carries TRBV4-1 and TRBJ2-4; D is possibly TRBD1 or TRBD2 (5 bases each). V lost 1 base to trimming and J lost 9 bases, with 16 bases between them. The germline CDR1 and CDR2 sequences are MGHRA and YSYEKL. This CDR3 has 15 residues. The CDR3 bases are TGCGCCAGCAGCCAAGCCGAGGGGTCCCCGTCCATTCAGTACTTC. Its translation: CASSQAEGSPSIQYF.

The chain recombines TRBV19 with TRBJ2-5, with 13 bases lining up with TRBD2. After removal of 5 bases from V and 4 bases from J, the junction contained 13 bases not matched to a gene. From germline, CDR1 is LNHDA and CDR2 SQIVND (reference sequence). The CDR3 runs 18 residues. The CDR3 DNA follows: TGTGCCAGTAGTCACGCGGACGGACTAGCGGGAGAAAGAGAGACCCAGTACTTC. Translating gives CASSHADGLAGERETQYF.

The rearrangement joins TRBV15 to TRBJ2-1; 13 positions match TRBD2. V lost 0 bases to trimming and J lost 3 bases; unmatched junction nucleotides: 2. The germline gives CDR1 LNHNV, CDR2 YYDKDF (reference sequence). The CDR3 length is 17 residues. As DNA, the CDR3 is TGTGCCACCAGCAGAGACGGGACTAGCGGGGTCTACAATGAGCAGTTCTTC. Its translation: CATSRDGTSGVYNEQFF. Full variable domain (outside the CDR3, taken from reference TRBV15 and TRBJ2-1): DAMVIQNPRYQVTQFGKPVTLSCSQTLNHNVMYWYQQKSSQAPKLLFHYYDKDFNNEADTPDNFQSRRPNTSFCFLDIRSPGLGDTAMYLCATSRDGTSGVYNEQFFGPGTRLTVL.

A remark on this clone: Mismatch with germline at one junction end may stem from a read error. This chain joins TRBV20-1 and TRBJ2-1; possible D gene TRBD2, 5 bases. Germline lookup yields CDR1 DFQATT and CDR2 SNEGSKA (reference sequence). The CDR3 consists of 9 residues. CDR3 sequence reads: CSATGRGIF. The CDR3 DNA is TGCAGTGCTACTGGGCGAGGGATCTTC.

The chain uses TRBV18 and TRBJ2-7, with D perhaps matching TRBD2 (5 bases). The CDR3 has 14 residues. Trimming cost V 2 bases and J 2 bases, with 10 bases left between them. CDR1 is KGHSH, CDR2 LQKENI, per germline. The CDR3 DNA reads TGTGCCAGCTCACCAAATACCGGGACCTACGAGCAGTACTTC. It codes for CASSPNTGTYEQYF.

This clone was recorded many times. The J gene is TRBJ1-5, the V gene TRBV28; D gene unclear. This CDR3 region has 17 residues. Germline V gives CDR1 MDHEN, CDR2 SYDVKM. V dropped 5 bases and J dropped 3 bases, with 20 bases sitting between them. The CDR3 nucleotides read TGTGCCAGCAGTCACCGGACGAATCCCGCTTTCAATCAGCCCCAGCATTTT. Its protein is CASSHRTNPAFNQPQHF.

The V call is TRBV29-1, the J call TRBJ2-1; 10 bases are shared with TRBD2. The V segment lost 6 bases and the J segment 0 bases; nucleotides outside the gene matches: 5. This CDR3 is 15 amino acids long. Per the germline V gene, CDR1 is SQVTM and CDR2 is ANQGSEA. The CDR3 DNA reads TGCAGCGTATACCCTAGCGGGAGCTCCTACAATGAGCAGTTCTTC. Translating it yields CSVYPSGSSYNEQFF.

The chain carries TRBV4-1 and TRBJ1-4; 7 bases map to TRBD1. Germline V lookup: CDR1 MGHRA, CDR2 YSYEKL. The CDR3 runs to 19 residues. V gave up 3 bases and J gave up 0 bases; unmatched junction bases: 13. The CDR3: CASSQRIPGTEATNEKLFF. CDR3 nucleotide sequence: TGCGCCAGCAGCCAGCGAATCCCCGGGACAGAAGCAACTAATGAAAAACTGTTTTTT.

The CDR3 reads CASIGGGANEKLFF. For the CDR3, the DNA is TGTGCCAGTATCGGAGGGGGAGCTAATGAAAAACTGTTTTTT. This rearrangement joins TRBV19 to TRBJ1-4, with a tentative D call TRBD1 (6 bases). Germline assignment: CDR1 LNHDA and CDR2 SQIVND (reference sequence). The V and J ends lost 7 bases and 3 bases respectively, with 12 bases between them. The CDR3 has 14 amino acids.

This sequence joins TRBV7-2 and TRBJ2-3; the D gene could be TRBD1 or TRBD2 (5 bases each). CDR1 is SGHTA, CDR2 FQGNSA, per germline. Trimming shortened V by 6 bases and J by 3 bases, and 16 bases separated the two germline ends. The CDR3 is 15 amino acids. The CDR3 DNA follows: TGTGCCAGCAGGGAGGATTGGGGGAAAACAGATACGCAGTATTTT. Translated, it gives CASREDWGKTDTQYF.

This chain uses TRBV29-1 with TRBJ2-3; 12 positions match TRBD2. Germline CDR1 reads SQVTM; CDR2 reads ANQGSEA. There are 13 residues in the CDR3. After removal of 7 bases from V and 5 bases from J, the junction contained 4 bases not matched to a gene. The CDR3 nucleotides read TGCAGCGGAGAGACTAGCGGGAGAGATACGCAGTATTTT. This codes for CSGETSGRDTQYF.

This rearrangement joins TRBV5-5 to TRBJ1-1; the D is unclear. CDR3 size: 14 residues. V was cut by 4 bases and J by 1 base, with 11 bases left in between. CDR1 is SGHKS, CDR2 YYEKEE, per germline (reference sequence). The CDR3 is CASSHATQNTEAFF. CDR3 in DNA: TGTGCCAGCAGCCACGCCACCCAGAACACTGAAGCTTTCTTT. The complete variable domain, with remaining parts taken from reference TRBV5-5 and TRBJ1-1, reads DAGVTQSPTHLIKTRGQQVTLRCSPISGHKSVSWYQQVLGQGPQFIFQYYEKEERGRGNFPDRFSARQFPNYSSELNVNALLLGDSALYLCASSHATQNTEAFFGQGTRLTVV.